The TCR beta chain described here comes from a study of OX40 agonist ivuxolimab in advanced cancers. About the research overall: Dosing consisted of intravenous ivuxolimab at 0.01 to 10 mg/kg every 2 weeks.

Here immunoSEQ multiplex PCR was the method, and the copy in TCRdb shows in-frame clones only, minus some. There are about 43,000 clones in the sample; about 86% occur only once, and under 15% lies in the top ten. Cycle 7 day 1, cycle 4 day 1, and baseline were the timepoints at which blood was sampled. The germline CDR1 and CDR2 sequences are LNHDA and SQIVND (reference sequence). Trimming removed 3 bases at V and 5 bases at J, with 8 bases between. The CDR3 has 13 residues. The specimen comprised CD4+ or CD8+ T cells sorted from blood, sampled in a trial of the OX40 agonist ivuxolimab. The clonotype originates from an adult with an advanced solid tumor such as melanoma, head and neck, liver or kidney cancer. This chain connects TRBV19 to TRBJ2-1, with a tentative D call TRBD2 (5 bases). This CDR3 reads CASSIGLNNEQFF. In DNA, the CDR3 is TGTGCCAGTAGTATTGGACTCAACAATGAGCAGTTCTTC.